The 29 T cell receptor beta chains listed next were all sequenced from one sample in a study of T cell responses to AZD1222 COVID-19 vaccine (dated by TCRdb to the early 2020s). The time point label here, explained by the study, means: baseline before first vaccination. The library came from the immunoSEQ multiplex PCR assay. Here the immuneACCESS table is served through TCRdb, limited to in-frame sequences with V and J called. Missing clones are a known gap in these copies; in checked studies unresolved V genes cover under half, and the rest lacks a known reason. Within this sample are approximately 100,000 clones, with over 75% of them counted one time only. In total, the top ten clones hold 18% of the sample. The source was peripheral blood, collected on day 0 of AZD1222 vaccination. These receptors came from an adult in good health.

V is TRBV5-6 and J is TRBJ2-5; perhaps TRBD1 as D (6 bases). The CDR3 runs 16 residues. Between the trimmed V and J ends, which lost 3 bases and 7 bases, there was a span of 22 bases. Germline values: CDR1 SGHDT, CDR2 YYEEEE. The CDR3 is CASSSGLQTGDGTQYF. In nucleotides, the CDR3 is TGTGCCAGCAGCTCTGGCTTACAGACAGGAGACGGGACCCAGTACTTC.

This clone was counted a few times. DNA of the CDR3: TGCGCCAGCAGCCAAGATCCCCTAAAACGACGGACAGGACCAGTCACAGATACGCAGTATTTT. It codes for CASSQDPLKRRTGPVTDTQYF. The V and J genes are TRBV4-1 and TRBJ2-3; 7 positions agree with TRBD1. Per the germline V gene, CDR1 is MGHRA and CDR2 is YSYEKL. The CDR3 is 21 residues long. The trim removed 0 bases at V and 2 bases at J, leaving 20 bases unmatched.

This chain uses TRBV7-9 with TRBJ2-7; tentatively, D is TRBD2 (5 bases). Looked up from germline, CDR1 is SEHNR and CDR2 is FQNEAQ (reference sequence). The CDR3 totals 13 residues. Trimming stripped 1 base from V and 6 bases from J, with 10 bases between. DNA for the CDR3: TGTGCCAGCAGCTTAGACCTTGAGGGCGAGCAGTACTTC. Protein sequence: CASSLDLEGEQYF.

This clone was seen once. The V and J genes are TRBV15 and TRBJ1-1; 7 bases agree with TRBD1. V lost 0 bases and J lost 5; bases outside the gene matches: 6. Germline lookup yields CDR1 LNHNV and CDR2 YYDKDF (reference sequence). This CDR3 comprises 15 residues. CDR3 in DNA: TGTGCCACCAGCAGAGATAGGGCAGGGGGTACTGAAGCTTTCTTT. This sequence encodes CATSRDRAGGTEAFF.

The CDR3 coding sequence is TGTGCCTGGACGGGGGCTGCAGAGGGTGGCTACACCTTC. Protein sequence: CAWTGAAEGGYTF. The chain has TRBV30 and TRBJ1-2, with D possibly matching TRBD1 (6 bases). V was trimmed by 4 bases and J by 7 bases, leaving 16 bases between them. The CDR3 length is 13 residues. Germline V gene lookup returns CDR1 GTSNPN and CDR2 SVGIG (reference sequence). Variable domain in full (rest from reference TRBV30 and TRBJ1-2): SQTIHQWPATLVQPVGSPLSLECTVEGTSNPNLYWYRQAAGRGLQLLFYSVGIGQISSEVPQNLSASRPQDRQFILSSKKLLLSDSGFYLCAWTGAAEGGYTFGSGTRLTVV.

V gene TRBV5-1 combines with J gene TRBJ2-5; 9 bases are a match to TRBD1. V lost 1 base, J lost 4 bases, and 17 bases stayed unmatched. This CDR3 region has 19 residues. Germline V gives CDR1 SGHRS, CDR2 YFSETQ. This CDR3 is CASSLLDRGSDRGGETQYF. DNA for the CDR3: TGCGCCAGCAGCTTGCTGGACAGGGGCTCGGATCGGGGAGGAGAGACCCAGTACTTC.

CDR3 amino acids: CASSFSSGGGYTF. The CDR3 DNA reads as TGTGCCAGCAGTTTTTCGTCGGGGGGCGGCTACACCTTC. This chain joins TRBV27 and TRBJ1-2, with a tentative D call TRBD1 (6 bases). CDR3 size: 13 residues. From germline, CDR1 is MNHEY and CDR2 SMNVEV (reference sequence). The V end lost 3 bases, the J end lost 8 bases, and 13 bases lay between the germline ends.

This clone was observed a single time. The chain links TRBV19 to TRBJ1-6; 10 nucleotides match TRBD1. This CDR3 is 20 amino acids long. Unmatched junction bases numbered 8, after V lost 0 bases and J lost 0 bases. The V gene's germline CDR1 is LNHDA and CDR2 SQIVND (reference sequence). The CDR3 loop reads CASSIDLPGQGSSYNSPLHF. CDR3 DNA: TGTGCCAGTAGTATAGATCTGCCGGGACAGGGGAGCTCCTATAATTCACCCCTCCACTTT.

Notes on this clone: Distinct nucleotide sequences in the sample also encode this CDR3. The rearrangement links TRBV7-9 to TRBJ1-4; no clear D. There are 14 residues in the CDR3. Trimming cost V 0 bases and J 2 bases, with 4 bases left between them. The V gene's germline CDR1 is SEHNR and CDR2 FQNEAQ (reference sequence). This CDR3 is CASSLAGTNEKLFF. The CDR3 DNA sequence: TGTGCCAGCAGCTTAGCGGGCACTAATGAAAAACTGTTTTTT. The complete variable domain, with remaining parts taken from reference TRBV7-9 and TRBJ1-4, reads DTGVSQNPRHKITKRGQNVTFRCDPISEHNRLYWYRQTLGQGPEFLTYFQNEAQLEKSRLLSDRFSAERPKGSFSTLEIQRTEQGDSAMYLCASSLAGTNEKLFFGSGTQLSVL.

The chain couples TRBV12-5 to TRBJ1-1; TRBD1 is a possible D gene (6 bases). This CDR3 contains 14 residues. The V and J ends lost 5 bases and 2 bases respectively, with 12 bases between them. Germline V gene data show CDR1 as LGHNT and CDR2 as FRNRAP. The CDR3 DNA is TGTGCTAGTGGTCTCGGACAGCTAAACACTGAAGCTTTCTTT. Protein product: CASGLGQLNTEAFF.

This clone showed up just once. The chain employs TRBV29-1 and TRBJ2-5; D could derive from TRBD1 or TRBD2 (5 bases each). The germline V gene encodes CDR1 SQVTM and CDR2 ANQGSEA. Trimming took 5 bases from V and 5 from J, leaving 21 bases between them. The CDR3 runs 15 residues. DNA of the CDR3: TGCAGCGTTTACCAGAAGAGGGGACGTGGGGAGACCCAGTACTTC. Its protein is CSVYQKRGRGETQYF.

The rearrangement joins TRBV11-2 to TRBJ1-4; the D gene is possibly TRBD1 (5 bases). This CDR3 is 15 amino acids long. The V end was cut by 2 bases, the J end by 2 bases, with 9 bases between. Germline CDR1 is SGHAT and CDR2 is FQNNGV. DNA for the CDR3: TGTGCCAGCAGCTTATGGGGACTCACTAATGAAAAACTGTTTTTT. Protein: CASSLWGLTNEKLFF.

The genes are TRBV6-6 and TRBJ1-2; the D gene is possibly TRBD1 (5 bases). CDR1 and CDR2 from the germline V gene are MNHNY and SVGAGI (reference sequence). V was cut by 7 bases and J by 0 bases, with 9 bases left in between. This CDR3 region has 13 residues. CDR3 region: CASNRGANYGYTF. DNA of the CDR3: TGTGCCAGCAACAGAGGGGCTAACTATGGCTACACCTTC.

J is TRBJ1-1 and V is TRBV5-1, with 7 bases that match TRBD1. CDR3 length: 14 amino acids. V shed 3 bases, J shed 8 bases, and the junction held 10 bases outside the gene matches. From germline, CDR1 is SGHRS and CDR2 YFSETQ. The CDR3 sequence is CASSSHEDRDEAFF. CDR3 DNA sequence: TGCGCCAGCAGCTCTCATGAAGACAGGGACGAAGCTTTCTTT. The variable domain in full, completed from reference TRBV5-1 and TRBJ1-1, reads KAGVTQTPRYLIKTRGQQVTLSCSPISGHRSVSWYQQTPGQGLQFLFEYFSETQRNKGNFPGRFSGRQFSNSRSEMNVSTLELGDSALYLCASSSHEDRDEAFFGQGTRLTVV.

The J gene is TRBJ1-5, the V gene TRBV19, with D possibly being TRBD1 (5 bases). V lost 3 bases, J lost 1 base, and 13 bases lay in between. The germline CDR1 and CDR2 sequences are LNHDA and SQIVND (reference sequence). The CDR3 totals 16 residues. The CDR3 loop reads CASSMWGGTSNQPQHF. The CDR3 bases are TGTGCCAGTAGTATGTGGGGGGGAACAAGCAATCAGCCCCAGCATTTT.

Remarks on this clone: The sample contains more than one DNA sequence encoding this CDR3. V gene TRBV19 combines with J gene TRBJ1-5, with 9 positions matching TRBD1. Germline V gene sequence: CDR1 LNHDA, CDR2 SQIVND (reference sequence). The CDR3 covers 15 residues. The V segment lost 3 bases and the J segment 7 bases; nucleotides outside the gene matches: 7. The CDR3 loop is CASSMKQGARQPQHF. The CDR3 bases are TGTGCCAGTAGTATGAAACAGGGGGCAAGGCAGCCCCAGCATTTT.

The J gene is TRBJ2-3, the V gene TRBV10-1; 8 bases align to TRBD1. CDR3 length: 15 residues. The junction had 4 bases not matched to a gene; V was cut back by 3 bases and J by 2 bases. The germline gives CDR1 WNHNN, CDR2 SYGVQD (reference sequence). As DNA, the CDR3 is TGCGCCAGCAGTGACTGGACAGGGTCCACAGATACGCAGTATTTT. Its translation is CASSDWTGSTDTQYF.

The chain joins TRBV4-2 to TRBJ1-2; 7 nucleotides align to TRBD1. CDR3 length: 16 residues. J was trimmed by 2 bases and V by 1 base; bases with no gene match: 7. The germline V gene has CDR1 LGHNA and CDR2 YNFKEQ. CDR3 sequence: CASSQVGETGNYGYTF. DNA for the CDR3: TGTGCCAGCAGCCAAGTAGGGGAGACAGGGAACTATGGCTACACCTTC.

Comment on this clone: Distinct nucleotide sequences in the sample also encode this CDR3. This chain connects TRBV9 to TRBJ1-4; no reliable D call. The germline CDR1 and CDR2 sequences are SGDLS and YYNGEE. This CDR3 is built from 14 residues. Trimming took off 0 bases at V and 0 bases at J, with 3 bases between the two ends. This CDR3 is CASSVGATNEKLFF. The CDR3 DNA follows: TGTGCCAGCAGCGTAGGTGCAACTAATGAAAAACTGTTTTTT.

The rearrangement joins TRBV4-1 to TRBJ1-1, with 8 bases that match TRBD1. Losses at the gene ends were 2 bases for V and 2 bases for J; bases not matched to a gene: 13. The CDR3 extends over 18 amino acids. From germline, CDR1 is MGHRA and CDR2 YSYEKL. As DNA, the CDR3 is TGCGCCAGCAGCCAACCCGGACAGGGCCGAGGGGCTAACACTGAAGCTTTCTTT. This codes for CASSQPGQGRGANTEAFF.

The CDR3 sequence is CASSYNMNTEAFF. The CDR3 region has the DNA TGTGCCAGCAGTTACAACATGAACACTGAAGCTTTCTTT. The chain links TRBV6-5 to TRBJ1-1; D unresolved. This CDR3 comprises 13 residues. V lost 2 bases, J lost 0 bases, and 4 bases lay in between. Germline CDR1 and CDR2: MNHEY and SVGAGI.

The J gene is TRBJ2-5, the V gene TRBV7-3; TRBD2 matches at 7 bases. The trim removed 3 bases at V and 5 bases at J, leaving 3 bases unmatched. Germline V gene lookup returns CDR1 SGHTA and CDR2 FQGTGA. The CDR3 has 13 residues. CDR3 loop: CASSLRGRETQYF. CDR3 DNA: TGTGCCAGCAGCTTGCGGGGGAGGGAGACCCAGTACTTC.

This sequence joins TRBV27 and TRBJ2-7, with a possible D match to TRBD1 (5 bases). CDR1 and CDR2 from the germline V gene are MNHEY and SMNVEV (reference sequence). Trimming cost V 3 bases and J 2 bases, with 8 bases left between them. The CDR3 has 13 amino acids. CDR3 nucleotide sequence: TGTGCCAGCAGTTTGCAGGGTACCTACGAGCAGTACTTC. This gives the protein CASSLQGTYEQYF.

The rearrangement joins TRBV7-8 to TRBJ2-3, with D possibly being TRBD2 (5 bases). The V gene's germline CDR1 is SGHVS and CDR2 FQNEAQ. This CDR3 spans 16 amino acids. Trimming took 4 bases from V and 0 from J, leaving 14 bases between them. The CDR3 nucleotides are TGTGCCAGCAGCTCCCTGGCGGGCGGGAGCACAGATACGCAGTATTTT. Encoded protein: CASSSLAGGSTDTQYF.

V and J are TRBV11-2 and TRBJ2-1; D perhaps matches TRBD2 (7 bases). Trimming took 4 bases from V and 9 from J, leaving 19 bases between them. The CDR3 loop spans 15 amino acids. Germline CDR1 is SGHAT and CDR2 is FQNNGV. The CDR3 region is CASSSSSGGAPEQFF. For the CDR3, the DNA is TGTGCCAGCAGCTCCTCTAGTGGGGGGGCCCCTGAGCAGTTCTTC.

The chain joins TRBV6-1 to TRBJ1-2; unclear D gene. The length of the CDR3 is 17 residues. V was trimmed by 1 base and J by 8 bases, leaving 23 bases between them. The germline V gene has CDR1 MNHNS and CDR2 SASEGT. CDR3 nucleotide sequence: TGTGCCAGCAGTGAAGGGTACCAATCTACGACCATCCAGGGCTACACCTTC. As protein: CASSEGYQSTTIQGYTF.

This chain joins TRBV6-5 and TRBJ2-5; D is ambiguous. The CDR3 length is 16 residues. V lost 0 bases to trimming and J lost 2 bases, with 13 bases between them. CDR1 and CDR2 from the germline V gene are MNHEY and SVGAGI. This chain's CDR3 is CASSYSYRWAQETQYF. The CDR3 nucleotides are TGTGCCAGCAGTTACTCGTACAGATGGGCGCAAGAGACCCAGTACTTC.

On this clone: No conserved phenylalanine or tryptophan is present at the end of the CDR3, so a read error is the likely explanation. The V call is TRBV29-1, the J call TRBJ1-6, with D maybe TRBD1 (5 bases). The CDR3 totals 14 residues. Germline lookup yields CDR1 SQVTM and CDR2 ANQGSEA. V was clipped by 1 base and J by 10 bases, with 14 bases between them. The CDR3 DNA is TGCAGCGTTGAAGGTCCAGGGTGTCTCTCACCCCTCCACCTT. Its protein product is CSVEGPGCLSPLHL.

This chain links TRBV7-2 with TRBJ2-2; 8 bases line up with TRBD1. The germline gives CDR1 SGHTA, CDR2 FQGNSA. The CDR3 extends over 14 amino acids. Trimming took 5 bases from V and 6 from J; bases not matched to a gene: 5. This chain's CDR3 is CASSPRGQAGELFF. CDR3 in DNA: TGTGCCAGCAGCCCCAGGGGGCAAGCCGGGGAGCTGTTTTTT. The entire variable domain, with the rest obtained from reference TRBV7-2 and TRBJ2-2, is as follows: GAGVSQSPSNKVTEKGKDVELRCDPISGHTALYWYRQSLGQGLEFLIYFQGNSAPDKSGLPSDRFSAERTGGSVSTLTIQRTQQEDSAVYLCASSPRGQAGELFFGEGSRLTVL.